This note documents a single T cell receptor (beta chain) sequence. The antigen is not known. Without the conserved terminal phenylalanine or tryptophan, this CDR3 likely stems from a read error. Newly diagnosed hyperthyroidism patients aged 18 to 65 years had disease lasting under 2 months. This record comes from a study of T cells in Graves' hyperthyroidism and ophthalmopathy. Study summary: The blood sample was taken at first diagnosis, before treatment began.

Amplified TCR beta CDR3 regions derived from RNA transcripts. When the TCR CDR3 underwent first-round RT-PCR, the HTBI primer set was used. TCRdb re-analysed the multiplex PCR reads in MiXCR, keeping a single row per CDR3 protein. The data show hundreds of thousands of distinct CDR3 sequences, 35% seen once. This CDR3 is built from 15 residues. V was pared by 7 bases and J by 1 base, with 14 bases between. Germline V gene data show CDR1 as MNHNS and CDR2 as SASEGT. Study findings and constraints: The blood repertoire included most of the expanded thyroid clonotypes above 0.001. Ophthalmopathy was predicted by the model a median of roughly 6.6 months ahead of onset.

The material sequenced was blood. The genes are TRBV6-1 and TRBJ1-5; tentative D call: TRBD1 (6 bases). This receptor was taken from a woman aged 40 to 49 with Graves' hyperthyroidism. For the CDR3, the DNA is TGTGCCAGCAACCCAAGACAGGCCAGCAATCAGCCCCAGCATTCT. Translation gives CASNPRQASNQPQHS.